The 5 T cell receptor beta chains below come from one sample, sequenced in a study of blood T cell repertoires in COVID-19. Measured with immunoSEQ multiplex PCR; TCRdb has only the in-frame clones, and not every one. The data contain around 120,000 clones, 85% to 90% of them seen just once; the ten biggest clones take up about 1%. The material sequenced was peripheral blood. The receptors were gathered from a woman aged 50 to 65 with active or convalescent COVID-19.

The chain uses TRBV3-1 (or the pseudogene TRBV3-2) and TRBJ1-5; 9 nucleotides line up with TRBD1. The germline V gene has CDR1 LGHDT and CDR2 YNNKEL (reference sequence). This CDR3 is built from 14 residues. Germline trimming cut 5 bases from V and 4 bases from J; bases unmatched to any gene: 3. The CDR3 nucleotides are TGTGCCAGCAGCGACGGGACAGGGAATCAGCCCCAGCATTTT. Amino acid sequence: CASSDGTGNQPQHF.

About this clone: The junction departs from germline at one end; a sequencing error may be responsible. Within the sample, other DNA sequences also encode this same CDR3. The V gene is TRBV5-3, the J gene TRBJ2-7; 7 bases align to TRBD1. TRBV5-3 qualifies as an ORF whose function is uncertain. The CDR3 spans 16 residues. CDR3 amino acids: CARSPRPQGFSYEQYF. The CDR3 coding sequence is TGCGCCAGAAGCCCGAGACCACAGGGGTTTAGCTACGAGCAGTACTTC.

There are a few counts of this clone. V is TRBV6-5 and J is TRBJ1-2, with no clear D. Germline CDR1 is MNHEY and CDR2 is SVGAGI. V was pared by 2 bases and J by 0 bases, with 10 bases between. The CDR3 spans 15 residues. The CDR3 sequence is CASSYIWPANYGYTF. The CDR3 DNA is TGTGCCAGCAGTTACATCTGGCCTGCTAACTATGGCTACACCTTC.

The chain has TRBV5-1 and TRBJ2-3; TRBD2 agrees at 8 bases. The CDR3 contains 16 residues. Germline CDR1 SGHRS, CDR2 YFSETQ. Trimming took 4 bases from V and 1 from J; bases not matched to a gene: 8. Here the CDR3 DNA reads TGCGCCAGCAGCCGGTTCCCGGGGGGGGGCACAGATACGCAGTATTTT. Translation gives CASSRFPGGGTDTQYF.

V gene TRBV27 combines with J gene TRBJ1-1, with TRBD1 as a possible D gene (5 bases). V gave up 5 bases and J gave up 7 bases, with 17 bases separating them. Germline V CDR1 and CDR2: MNHEY, SMNVEV (reference sequence). This CDR3 region has 14 residues. CDR3 sequence: CASSGPGRGNEAFF. The CDR3 DNA sequence: TGTGCCAGCAGTGGTCCGGGACGCGGGAATGAAGCTTTCTTT.